This T cell receptor (beta chain) was identified during a study of blood T cell repertoires in COVID-19. Whole-study context: Whether acute or convalescent, the COVID-19 samples came from the United States, Italy and Spain. PBMCs, B-cell-depleted T cells, or T cells were the source of the cDNA or gDNA that made up the material.

Original methodology: It was from reference gene primer amplification that nucleated cell counts were estimated. Assay used: immunoSEQ multiplex PCR; TCRdb lists only in-frame clones, some missing. The D gene and trimming were derived from the DNA, and the V and J assignments and clone size from that table. The table records some 200,000 clones, around 84% of them present only once. Seattle's cohort entered during active infection and was followed longitudinally. J gave up 5 bases and V 6 bases, and 7 bases lay outside the gene matches. CDR3 size: 14 residues. Germline V gene lookup returns CDR1 MNHEY and CDR2 SVGAGI.

This TCR came from a woman over 75 with COVID-19, enrolled during active disease. Material for sequencing was peripheral blood. The chain has TRBV6-5 and TRBJ2-3; 8 bases agree with TRBD2. This chain's CDR3 is CASRSGGRVDTQYF. CDR3 coding DNA: TGTGCCAGCAGATCGGGGGGGCGGGTAGATACGCAGTATTTT.